This T cell receptor beta chain was identified during a study of T cells in tuberculosis. Study conclusions and caveats: Smaller alpha distances in active tuberculosis partly reflected shorter CDR3-alpha lengths.

Concerning this clone itself: Its antigen is not identified.

Here immunoSEQ multiplex PCR was the method, and the copy in TCRdb shows in-frame clones only, minus some. The table lists 25,000 to 30,000 clones, approximately 95% of them singletons. The sequenced material came from PBMCs. The receptor comes from a donor aged 10-30 years with latent tuberculosis or without tuberculosis infection.

The CDR3 loop is CASSLRTNIGWNTEAFF. As DNA, the CDR3 is TGTGCCAGCAGTCTACGGACAAATATCGGATGGAACACTGAAGCTTTCTTT. The V gene is TRBV28, the J gene TRBJ1-1; weak D call: TRBD1 (5 bases). V lost 5 bases, J lost 1 base, and 20 bases lay in between. CDR1 and CDR2 (germline): MDHEN, SYDVKM. The CDR3 is made up of 17 amino acids.